Many counts were recorded for the clone carrying this T cell receptor (beta chain). As yet, its antigen is unknown. TCRdb used MiXCR to reprocess the reads, holding one entry per CDR3 protein. The sample records fewer than 700,000 distinct CDR3 sequences, more than 20% being singletons. The data were taken from a study of T cell repertoires in cytomegalovirus infection. Study background: Based on public TCR beta signatures, there were indications of CMV infection and of a matching HLA type.

This CDR3 has 13 amino acids. Trimming removed 5 bases at V and 8 bases at J, with 12 bases between. Germline V gene lookup returns CDR1 SEHNR and CDR2 FQNEAQ (reference sequence). Study outcomes and limitations: Totalled public TCR beta family frequency picked out people who carried CMV plus the relevant HLA. The ex vivo response was dominated by HLA-C-restricted CMV-specific TCR beta clonotypes.

Sequenced sample: CD8+ T cells from PBMCs. The rearrangement uses TRBV7-9 and TRBJ1-4; possibly TRBD1 for D (5 bases). The TCR sequence derives from a human donor in good health (CMV status not recorded). Some clones in this sample may be carry-over from other donors' samples. The CDR3 protein is CASSQDNEEKLFF. The CDR3 bases are TGTGCCAGCAGCCAGGACAACGAGGAAAAACTGTTTTTT. Drawing the rest from reference TRBV7-9 and TRBJ1-4, the complete variable domain is DTGVSQNPRHKITKRGQNVTFRCDPISEHNRLYWYRQTLGQGPEFLTYFQNEAQLEKSRLLSDRFSAERPKGSFSTLEIQRTEQGDSAMYLCASSQDNEEKLFFGSGTQLSVL.